Listed here are 6 T cell receptor beta chains from one sample, sequenced in a study of CD8 T cells in Susac syndrome. Random hexamers served to reverse transcribe roughly 0.45 to 1 ug RNA. TCRdb re-derived calls from the immunoSEQ multiplex PCR reads in MiXCR, one entry per CDR3 protein. Of about 150,000 distinct CDR3 sequences in the sample, roughly 95% were seen once. The material sequenced was CD8+ T cells from PBMCs. The source of these receptors is a human donor with multiple sclerosis.

The chain is built from TRBV30 and TRBJ2-3; D perhaps matches TRBD2 (6 bases). CDR3 size: 13 residues. Germline assignment: CDR1 GTSNPN and CDR2 SVGIG (reference sequence). The ends were cut back, 2 bases at V and 5 bases at J, with 11 bases in the middle. CDR3 in amino acids: CAWSSGPGDTQYF. The CDR3 DNA sequence: TGTGCCTGGAGTAGCGGGCCGGGAGATACGCAGTATTTT.

J is TRBJ1-1 and V is TRBV29-1, with TRBD1 matching 8 bases. The V gene end was trimmed by 3 bases and the J gene end by 5 bases; junction bases not matched to a gene: 17. The CDR3 is 17 residues long. From germline, CDR1 is SQVTM and CDR2 ANQGSEA. The CDR3 region is CSVEEFGQGAGETEAFF. The CDR3 DNA is TGCAGCGTTGAGGAATTCGGGCAGGGGGCAGGGGAAACTGAAGCTTTCTTT.

The chain is built from TRBV27 and TRBJ2-1; D unclear. The CDR3 is 14 residues long. Looked up from germline, CDR1 is MNHEY and CDR2 is SMNVEV (reference sequence). V lost 7 bases, J lost 7 bases, and 17 bases lay in between. The CDR3 here is CASKNTGPFNEQFF. In DNA, the CDR3 is TGTGCCAGCAAGAACACCGGGCCCTTTAATGAGCAGTTCTTC.

The chain combines TRBV25-1 with TRBJ2-3; no reliable D call. The CDR3 covers 10 residues. From germline, CDR1 is MGHDK and CDR2 SYGVNS. The V end was cut by 8 bases, the J end by 9 bases, with 9 bases between. CDR3 in amino acids: CASAEVTQYF. CDR3 coding DNA: TGTGCCAGCGCAGAGGTCACGCAGTATTTT.

The CDR3 nucleotides are TGCAGCGGGGGACTAGCGGGGGGCCACGAGCAGTACTTC. Translating gives CSGGLAGGHEQYF. The chain recombines TRBV29-1 with TRBJ2-7, with TRBD2 matching over 15 bases. V lost 7 bases, J lost 5 bases, and 3 bases stayed unmatched. The germline CDR1 and CDR2 sequences are SQVTM and ANQGSEA. This CDR3 is 13 amino acids long.

Note on this clonotype: One end of the junction varies from germline; a read error may be responsible. As DNA, the CDR3 is TGTGCTAGCAGCTTAACGACGGGGGGCGGGGATACGCAGTATTTT. It translates to CASSLTTGGGDTQYF. The chain employs TRBV7-7 and TRBJ2-3; D is possibly TRBD2 (7 bases). There are 15 residues in the CDR3. From germline, CDR1 is SSHAT and CDR2 FNYEAQ (reference sequence).